This TCR beta chain stems from a study of blood T cell repertoires in COVID-19. The wider study: From the United States, Italy and Spain came samples of acute and convalescent COVID-19.

V dropped 0 bases and J dropped 4; count of bases not matched to a gene: 9. There are 17 residues in the CDR3. CDR1 SGHTA and CDR2 FQGNSA come from the germline V gene. Data came from immunoSEQ multiplex PCR; TCRdb stores just in-frame clones and leaves some out. Counted here are more than 400,000 clones, around 85% occurring once; the ten biggest clones make up roughly 3.2%. V usage is TRBV7-2 and J usage is TRBJ2-3; 8 bases agree with TRBD2. Sequenced material: peripheral blood. The clonotype was recovered from a human donor in a cohort sampled during active COVID-19. This chain's CDR3 is CASSLAGSTSGADTQYF. The CDR3 nucleotides read TGTGCCAGCAGCTTAGCCGGGAGTACTAGCGGTGCAGATACGCAGTATTTT. Full variable domain (outside the CDR3, taken from reference TRBV7-2 and TRBJ2-3): GAGVSQSPSNKVTEKGKDVELRCDPISGHTALYWYRQSLGQGLEFLIYFQGNSAPDKSGLPSDRFSAERTGGSVSTLTIQRTQQEDSAVYLCASSLAGSTSGADTQYFGPGTRLTVL.